Listed below are T cell receptor beta chains from one sample, sequenced in a study of blood T cell repertoires in COVID-19. Libraries were prepared by immunoSEQ multiplex PCR; TCRdb keeps only in-frame clonotypes and omits some of them. Here the sample spans 250,000 or so clones, approximately 84% being singletons. Sequencing was performed on PBMCs or T cells enriched from blood (not recorded which). The receptor source for this set is a middle-aged man who had recovered from COVID-19. The CDR3 runs from the conserved cysteine through the conserved F or W. D genes are given only for firm matches.

D: TRBD1
J: TRBJ1-5
V: TRBV5-1
CDR3: CASSLTGIDQPQHF

D: TRBD2
J: TRBJ2-3
V: TRBV9
CDR3: CASSATSGRLTDTQYF

D: NA
J: TRBJ1-6
V: TRBV15
CDR3: CATSRDREANLHF

D: NA
J: TRBJ1-1
V: TRBV3-1/TRBV3-2
CDR3: CASSQGHRNTEAFF

D: TRBD1
J: TRBJ2-5
V: TRBV7-2
CDR3: CASSIPGGASQTQYF

D: TRBD1
J: TRBJ2-3
V: TRBV4-3
CDR3: CASSQPGQGGRDTQYF

D: TRBD1
J: TRBJ1-3
V: TRBV4-2
CDR3: CASSQEYTGHRGTIYF

D: NA
J: TRBJ1-1
V: TRBV18
CDR3: CASSTELNTEAFF

D: TRBD1
J: TRBJ2-5
V: TRBV10-3
CDR3: CATWTGMDGETQYF

D: NA
J: TRBJ2-1
V: TRBV19
CDR3: CASLGPSSYNEQFF

D: TRBD1
J: TRBJ1-3
V: TRBV7-2
CDR3: CASSLARDSSGNTIYF

D: NA
J: TRBJ2-7
V: TRBV27
CDR3: CASSQRILSYEQYF

D: NA
J: TRBJ2-1
V: TRBV12-3/TRBV12-4
CDR3: CASSYRVNEQFF

D: NA
J: TRBJ1-2
V: TRBV30
CDR3: CAWSHSLDYGYTF

D: TRBD2
J: TRBJ2-5
V: TRBV7-9
CDR3: CASSQGTSGSRETQYF

D: NA
J: TRBJ1-1
V: TRBV3-1/TRBV3-2
CDR3: CASSQGDDRPNAEAFF

D: TRBD1
J: TRBJ2-7
V: TRBV29-1
CDR3: CSVGMQGASGEQYF

D: TRBD2
J: TRBJ2-5
V: TRBV3-1/TRBV3-2
CDR3: CASSQLAGEETQYF

D: NA
J: TRBJ1-2
V: TRBV30
CDR3: CAWSVGGQSYTF

D: NA
J: TRBJ1-4
V: TRBV30
CDR3: CAWSTGFEKLFF

D: NA
J: TRBJ1-2
V: TRBV5-1
CDR3: CASSFGGPYLTF

D: NA
J: TRBJ1-1
V: TRBV7-8
CDR3: CASSRPPFGKAFF

D: NA
J: TRBJ2-5
V: TRBV7-2
CDR3: CASSLVTQGGETQYF

D: NA
J: TRBJ1-1
V: TRBV29-1
CDR3: CSVEWATNTEAFF